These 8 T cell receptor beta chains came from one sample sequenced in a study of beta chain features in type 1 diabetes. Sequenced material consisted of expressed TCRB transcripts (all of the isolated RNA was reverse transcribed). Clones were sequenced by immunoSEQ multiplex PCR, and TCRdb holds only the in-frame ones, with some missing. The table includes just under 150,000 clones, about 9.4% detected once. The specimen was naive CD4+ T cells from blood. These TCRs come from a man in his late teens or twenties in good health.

In nucleotides, the CDR3 is TGTGCCACCAGCAGTAGCGGGGCGGGCAAAAACATTCAGTACTTC. Residues: CATSSSGAGKNIQYF. The rearrangement links TRBV15 to TRBJ2-4; 8 bases line up with TRBD2. Trimming cost V 3 bases and J 3 bases; bases outside gene matches: 4. The CDR3 loop spans 15 amino acids. Germline-derived CDR1 and CDR2 are LNHNV and YYDKDF (reference sequence). The full variable domain, with the rest looked up from reference TRBV15 and TRBJ2-4, is DAMVIQNPRYQVTQFGKPVTLSCSQTLNHNVMYWYQQKSSQAPKLLFHYYDKDFNNEADTPDNFQSRRPNTSFCFLDIRSPGLGDTAMYLCATSSSGAGKNIQYFGAGTRLSVL.

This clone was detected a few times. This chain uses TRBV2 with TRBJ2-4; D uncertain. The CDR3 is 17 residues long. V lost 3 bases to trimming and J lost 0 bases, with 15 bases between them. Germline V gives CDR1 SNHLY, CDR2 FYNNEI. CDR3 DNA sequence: TGTGCCAGCAGTGATTCGGGTTTGGGTCTAGCCAAAAACATTCAGTACTTC. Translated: CASSDSGLGLAKNIQYF.

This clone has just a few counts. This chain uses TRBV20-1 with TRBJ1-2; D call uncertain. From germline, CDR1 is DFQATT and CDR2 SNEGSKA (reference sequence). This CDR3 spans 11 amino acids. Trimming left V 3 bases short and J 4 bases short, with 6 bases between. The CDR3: CSASEAYGYTF. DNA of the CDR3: TGCAGTGCTAGTGAGGCCTATGGCTACACCTTC.

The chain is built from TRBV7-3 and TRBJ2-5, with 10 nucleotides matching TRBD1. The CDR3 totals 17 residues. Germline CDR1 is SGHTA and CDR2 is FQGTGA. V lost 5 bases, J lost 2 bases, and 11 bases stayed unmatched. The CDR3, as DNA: TGTGCCAGCAGCCCAAGGGACAGGGGAAGTGGGCAAGAGACCCAGTACTTC. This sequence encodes CASSPRDRGSGQETQYF.

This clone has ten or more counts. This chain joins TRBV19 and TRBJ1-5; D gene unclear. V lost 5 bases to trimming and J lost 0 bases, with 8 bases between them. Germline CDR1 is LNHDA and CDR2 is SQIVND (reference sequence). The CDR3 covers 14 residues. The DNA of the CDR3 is TGTGCCAGTAGTTACGCGGATAGCAATCAGCCCCAGCATTTT. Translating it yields CASSYADSNQPQHF.

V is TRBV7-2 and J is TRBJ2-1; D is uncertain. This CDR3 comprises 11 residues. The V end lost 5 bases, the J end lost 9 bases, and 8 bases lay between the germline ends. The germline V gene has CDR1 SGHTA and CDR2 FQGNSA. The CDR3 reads CASSAVGEQFF. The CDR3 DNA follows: TGTGCCAGCAGCGCAGTTGGTGAGCAGTTCTTC.

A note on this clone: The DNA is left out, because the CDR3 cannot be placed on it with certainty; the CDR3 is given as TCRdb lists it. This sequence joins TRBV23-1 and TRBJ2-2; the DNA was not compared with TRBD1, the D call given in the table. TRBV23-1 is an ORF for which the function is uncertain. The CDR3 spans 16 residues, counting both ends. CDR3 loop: CASRKDRGGTPGSCFF.

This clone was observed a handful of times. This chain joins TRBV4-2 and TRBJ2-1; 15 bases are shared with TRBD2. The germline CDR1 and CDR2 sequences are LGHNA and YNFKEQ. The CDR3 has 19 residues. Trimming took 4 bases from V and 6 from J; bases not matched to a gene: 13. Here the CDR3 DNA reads TGTGCCAGCAGCCCTCCGACCGGGACTAGCGGGGGGTTTATCAATGAGCAGTTCTTC. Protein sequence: CASSPPTGTSGGFINEQFF.